This record covers a single T cell receptor beta chain. Its target is not known. This specimen comes from a study of cytomegalovirus exposure and HLA in healthy donors. Here immunoSEQ multiplex PCR was the method, and the copy in TCRdb shows in-frame clones only, minus some. The profile covers tens of thousands of clones, with 85% to 95% appearing a single time and around 3.4% taken by the ten largest. Study outcomes and limitations: Reports credit the classifier with highly specific, highly sensitive diagnosis of cytomegalovirus status. As confirmed in vitro, three CMV-associated chains were specific for CMV antigens. Cytomegalovirus-associated TCR beta chains were listed, numbering some 150.

The origin of this receptor is a man aged 18 to 29 in good health and CMV-seronegative. The sequencing input was PBMCs.

DNA for the CDR3: TGTGCCAGCAGCAGCGGACAGGGGATAGCGCAGACCCAGTACTTC. This gives the protein CASSSGQGIAQTQYF. The chain uses TRBV13 and TRBJ2-5; 9 positions agree with TRBD1. The CDR3 is 15 residues long. V shed 5 bases and J 6 bases; nucleotides not matched to a gene: 10. Germline V CDR1 and CDR2: PRHDT, FYEKMQ (reference sequence).